The 26 T cell receptor beta chains below come from one sample, sequenced in a study of PD-1 blockade in mismatch repair-deficient tumors. TCRdb's copy holds only in-frame clones and misses some; the assay was immunoSEQ multiplex PCR. The repertoire includes 76,000 or so clones, 80% to 90% of them detected once, and roughly 5.5% sits in the top ten. The material was peripheral blood, obtained 44 weeks after starting pembrolizumab. The receptor source for this set is an adult with mismatch repair-deficient cancer.

This clone was found once. The CDR3 spells CASSEETNPVTEAFF. CDR3 coding DNA: TGTGCCAGCAGCGAAGAGACTAATCCGGTCACTGAAGCTTTCTTT. The rearrangement joins TRBV21-1 to TRBJ1-1. TRBV21-1 is a recognized pseudogene. The CDR3 contains 15 residues.

A few counts support this clone. The chain links TRBV15 to TRBJ1-2, with 8 bases lining up with TRBD1. This CDR3 region has 16 residues. Trimming removed 4 bases from V and 7 bases from J; junction bases left unmatched: 14. Germline V gene sequence: CDR1 LNHNV, CDR2 YYDKDF (reference sequence). Here the CDR3 reads CATSMDRVIYLSGYTF. As DNA, the CDR3 is TGTGCCACCAGCATGGACAGGGTGATTTATTTGAGTGGCTACACCTTC.

In this sample, this clone turned up a few times. The V and J genes are TRBV11-2 and TRBJ1-2; D is unclear. V dropped 0 bases and J dropped 8 bases, with 13 bases sitting between them. CDR1 and CDR2 from the germline V gene are SGHAT and FQNNGV. This CDR3 region has 14 residues. The CDR3 sequence: CASSLDRAVLGYTF. For the CDR3, the DNA is TGTGCCAGCAGCTTAGATCGGGCTGTTTTGGGCTACACCTTC.

In DNA, the CDR3 is TGTGCCAGCAGCGACGGGACAGGGGAACTCGAGCAGTACTTC. It is translated as CASSDGTGELEQYF. The chain joins TRBV13 to TRBJ2-7, with 10 positions matching TRBD1. The CDR3 has 14 amino acids. Germline CDR1 PRHDT, CDR2 FYEKMQ (reference sequence). Trimming removed 5 bases from V and 6 bases from J; junction bases left unmatched: 7.

The chain employs TRBV6-6 and TRBJ2-7, with D perhaps TRBD1 (6 bases). The germline V gene encodes CDR1 MNHNY and CDR2 SVGAGI (reference sequence). The CDR3 extends over 14 amino acids. The V gene lost 6 bases and the J gene lost 2 bases, with 14 bases spanning the gap. CDR3 DNA sequence: TGTGCCAGCAGGCTACTCCGGGACACCTACGAGCAGTACTTC. Its protein is CASRLLRDTYEQYF.

V is TRBV15 and J is TRBJ2-3, with 14 bases fitting TRBD2. Germline-derived CDR1 and CDR2 are LNHNV and YYDKDF (reference sequence). Losses at the gene ends were 3 bases for V and 3 bases for J; bases not matched to a gene: 8. This CDR3 region has 18 residues. CDR3 protein: CATSSFPRLAGGTDTQYF. The CDR3 DNA follows: TGTGCCACCAGCAGTTTTCCCAGACTAGCGGGAGGGACAGATACGCAGTATTTT. The full variable domain, rest sourced from reference TRBV15 and TRBJ2-3, is DAMVIQNPRYQVTQFGKPVTLSCSQTLNHNVMYWYQQKSSQAPKLLFHYYDKDFNNEADTPDNFQSRRPNTSFCFLDIRSPGLGDTAMYLCATSSFPRLAGGTDTQYFGPGTRLTVL.

The chain uses TRBV9 and TRBJ2-3; TRBD1 agrees at 9 bases. Germline V lookup: CDR1 SGDLS, CDR2 YYNGEE. The J segment lost 6 bases and the V segment lost 3 bases, leaving 8 bases of the junction unmatched. This CDR3 has 15 amino acids. CDR3 loop: CASSAGQGRGDTQYF. The CDR3 DNA follows: TGTGCCAGCAGCGCGGGACAGGGAAGGGGGGATACGCAGTATTTT. Together with reference TRBV9 and TRBJ2-3, the CDR3 gives the full variable domain: DSGVTQTPKHLITATGQRVTLRCSPRSGDLSVYWYQQSLDQGLQFLIQYYNGEERAKGNILERFSAQQFPDLHSELNLSSLELGDSALYFCASSAGQGRGDTQYFGPGTRLTVL.

The chain employs TRBV11-2 and TRBJ2-1; 11 positions agree with TRBD2. Looked up from germline, CDR1 is SGHAT and CDR2 is FQNNGV. The CDR3 is 15 residues long. The junction had 7 bases not matched to a gene; V was cut back by 6 bases and J by 6 bases. CDR3 coding DNA: TGTGCCAGCAGGGCGTGGGGACTAGCGGTCAATGAGCAGTTCTTC. Its protein product is CASRAWGLAVNEQFF.

This clone was found a few times. CDR3: CAWQGKAEAFF. DNA of the CDR3: TGTGCCTGGCAGGGGAAGGCTGAAGCTTTCTTT. The chain is built from TRBV30 and TRBJ1-1; D might be TRBD1 (6 bases). This CDR3 has 11 residues. Germline values: CDR1 GTSNPN, CDR2 SVGIG (reference sequence). The germline V and J ends were trimmed by 5 bases and 6 bases, with 10 bases remaining between them.

The CDR3 protein is CATSTGGSNQPQHF. In DNA, the CDR3 is TGTGCCACCAGCACAGGGGGGTCTAATCAGCCCCAGCATTTT. The chain is built from TRBV15 and TRBJ1-5; TRBD1 matches 7 bases. This CDR3 is built from 14 residues. V was pared by 4 bases and J by 4 bases, with 4 bases of the junction left unmatched. Germline values: CDR1 LNHNV, CDR2 YYDKDF (reference sequence).

The rearrangement links TRBV23-1 to TRBJ1-4; D remains ambiguous. TRBV23-1 is treated as an ORF (open reading frame) with a function not yet certain. Trimming shortened V by 9 bases and J by 7 bases, and 21 bases separated the two germline ends. The CDR3 totals 15 residues. The CDR3 region is CARKRPGFAVEKLFF. As DNA, the CDR3 is TGCGCCAGGAAGAGGCCGGGATTCGCGGTTGAAAAACTGTTTTTT.

The V gene is TRBV4-2, the J gene TRBJ2-7; TRBD2 matches 8 bases. CDR3 length equals 16 residues. Trimming cost V 8 bases and J 0 bases; bases outside gene matches: 12. Germline-derived CDR1 and CDR2 are LGHNA and YNFKEQ. CDR3 in amino acids: CASSQPSSGSSYEQYF. CDR3 DNA sequence: TGTGCCAGCTCCCAACCCTCCAGCGGGAGCTCCTACGAGCAGTACTTC.

J is TRBJ2-2 and V is TRBV2; D possibly corresponds to TRBD2 (6 bases). CDR3 length: 14 amino acids. Germline V gene sequence: CDR1 SNHLY, CDR2 FYNNEI. The V end was cut by 6 bases, the J end by 4 bases, with 12 bases between. Here the CDR3 DNA reads TGTGCCAGCAGGCCACTGGGGGGCACCGGGGAGCTGTTTTTT. Translation: CASRPLGGTGELFF. Combining the CDR3 with reference TRBV2 and TRBJ2-2 gives the whole variable domain EPEVTQTPSHQVTQMGQEVILRCVPISNHLYFYWYRQILGQKVEFLVSFYNNEISEKSEIFDDQFSVERPDGSNFTLKIRSTKLEDSAMYFCASRPLGGTGELFFGEGSRLTVL.

The CDR3 reads CASSLVGTGQNIQYF. The CDR3, as DNA: TGTGCCAGCAGCTTGGTCGGAACGGGTCAAAACATTCAGTACTTC. This chain connects TRBV5-6 to TRBJ2-4; D remains ambiguous. CDR1 and CDR2 (germline): SGHDT, YYEEEE. This CDR3 region has 15 residues. The V and J ends lost 0 bases and 5 bases respectively, with 12 bases between them.

This rearrangement joins TRBV11-2 to TRBJ2-4; 7 nucleotides match TRBD1. Germline V CDR1 and CDR2: SGHAT, FQNNGV. This CDR3 comprises 17 residues. The trim removed 6 bases at V and 5 bases at J, leaving 16 bases unmatched. The CDR3 is CASSLPGQLRGQNIQYF. Written as DNA, the CDR3 is TGTGCCAGCAGTTTACCGGGACAGCTTAGAGGCCAAAACATTCAGTACTTC.

The chain links TRBV5-5 to TRBJ1-3; a weak D match, TRBD1 (5 bases). Trimming took off 3 bases at V and 2 bases at J, with 12 bases between the two ends. Germline V gene lookup returns CDR1 SGHKS and CDR2 YYEKEE (reference sequence). This CDR3 region has 15 residues. CDR3 nucleotide sequence: TGTGCCAGCAGCTGGGGGACGGCAACTGGAAACACCATATATTTT. It yields the protein CASSWGTATGNTIYF.

This clone was counted between two and nine times. The chain couples TRBV6-1 to TRBJ2-7; no clear D. V shed 6 bases and J shed 1 base, with 7 bases lying between them. This CDR3 comprises 12 residues. Germline lookup yields CDR1 MNHNS and CDR2 SASEGT. This chain's CDR3 is CASSAGSYEQYF. CDR3 coding DNA: TGTGCCAGCAGCGCCGGATCCTACGAGCAGTACTTC.

V gene TRBV14 combines with J gene TRBJ1-4; D gene unclear. The germline V and J ends were trimmed by 4 bases and 5 bases, with 11 bases remaining between them. The CDR3 consists of 14 residues. Germline V gene sequence: CDR1 SGHDN, CDR2 FVKESK. CDR3 amino acids: CASSLTTLNEKLFF. The CDR3 coding sequence is TGTGCCAGCAGCCTCACCACCCTGAATGAAAAACTGTTTTTT.

DNA of the CDR3: TGCGCCAGCAGCCCGGGCGACAGGTTGAACACTGAAGCTTTCTTT. Its translation is CASSPGDRLNTEAFF. The rearrangement joins TRBV4-1 to TRBJ1-1; weak D call: TRBD1 (6 bases). Germline values: CDR1 MGHRA, CDR2 YSYEKL. CDR3 size: 15 residues. V shed 4 bases and J shed 0 bases, with 12 bases lying between them.

This clone was counted only a few times. CDR3 sequence reads: CAISGRGENTEAFF. In DNA, the CDR3 is TGTGCCATCAGTGGCCGAGGGGAGAACACTGAAGCTTTCTTT. The chain has TRBV10-3 and TRBJ1-1; tentatively, D is TRBD1 (5 bases). This CDR3 is 14 amino acids long. CDR1 is ENHRY, CDR2 SYGVKD, per germline. Between the trimmed V and J ends, which lost 4 bases and 1 base, there was a span of 10 bases.

With regard to this clone: The junction departs from the called germline gene at one end, perhaps through a read error. The rearrangement links TRBV11-2 to TRBJ1-5; D might be TRBD1 (6 bases). This CDR3 comprises 13 residues. CDR1 and CDR2 from the germline V gene are SGHAT and FQNNGV. CDR3 nucleotide sequence: TGTGCCAGCAGCCTAGAGGGGGATCAGCCCCAGCATTTT. Translating it yields CASSLEGDQPQHF.

This chain connects TRBV19 to TRBJ2-7; perhaps TRBD2 as D (6 bases). The CDR3 contains 15 residues. Deletions cut 6 bases from V and 5 bases from J, with 20 bases between. CDR1 and CDR2 from the germline V gene are LNHDA and SQIVND (reference sequence). This chain's CDR3 is CASSRRGNAQDEQYF. CDR3 sequence (DNA): TGTGCCAGTAGCCGACGGGGGAATGCCCAGGACGAGCAGTACTTC.

This chain connects TRBV5-1 to TRBJ2-5; TRBD2 is a possible D gene (6 bases). Germline V gene lookup returns CDR1 SGHRS and CDR2 YFSETQ. V was trimmed by 4 bases and J by 1 base, leaving 8 bases between them. CDR3 length: 13 residues. CDR3 DNA sequence: TGCGCCAGCAGCCGCGGGATCCAAGAGACCCAGTACTTC. It encodes CASSRGIQETQYF.

The chain recombines TRBV27 with TRBJ2-7; 11 nucleotides align to TRBD2. Germline CDR1 reads MNHEY; CDR2 reads SMNVEV (reference sequence). This CDR3 contains 16 residues. J lost 4 bases, V lost 4 bases, and 9 bases had no gene match. This chain's CDR3 is CASSSPSGTSGYEQYF. The CDR3 region has the DNA TGTGCCAGCAGTTCCCCCTCCGGGACTAGCGGTTACGAGCAGTACTTC.

This clone was observed at least ten times. The J gene is TRBJ1-1, the V gene TRBV5-4; perhaps TRBD1 as D (5 bases). Trimming removed 2 bases at V and 3 bases at J, with 8 bases between. CDR3 length: 13 amino acids. CDR1 and CDR2 from the germline V gene are SGHNT and YYREEE (reference sequence). CDR3 bases: TGTGCCAGCAGCTTAGGGGCGTACACTGAAGCTTTCTTT. Its translation is CASSLGAYTEAFF.

The J gene is TRBJ2-1, the V gene TRBV4-1; D uncertain. Germline V gene sequence: CDR1 MGHRA, CDR2 YSYEKL. V was shortened by 3 bases and J by 4 bases, with 16 bases between the two germline ends. The CDR3 runs to 16 residues. CDR3 sequence reads: CASSQPITPAYNEQFF. Written as DNA, the CDR3 is TGCGCCAGCAGCCAGCCAATCACGCCCGCATACAATGAGCAGTTCTTC.